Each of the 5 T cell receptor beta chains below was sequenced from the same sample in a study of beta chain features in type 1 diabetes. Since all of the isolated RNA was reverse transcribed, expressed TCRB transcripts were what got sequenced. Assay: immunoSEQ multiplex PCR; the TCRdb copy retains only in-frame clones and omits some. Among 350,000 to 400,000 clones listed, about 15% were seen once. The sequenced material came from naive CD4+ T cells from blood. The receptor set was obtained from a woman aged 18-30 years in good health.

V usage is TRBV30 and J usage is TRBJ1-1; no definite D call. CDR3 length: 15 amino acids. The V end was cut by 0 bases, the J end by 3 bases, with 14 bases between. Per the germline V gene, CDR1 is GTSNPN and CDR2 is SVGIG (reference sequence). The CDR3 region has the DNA TGTGCCTGGAGTGTACGTGGAAAAGAGGACACTGAAGCTTTCTTT. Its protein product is CAWSVRGKEDTEAFF.

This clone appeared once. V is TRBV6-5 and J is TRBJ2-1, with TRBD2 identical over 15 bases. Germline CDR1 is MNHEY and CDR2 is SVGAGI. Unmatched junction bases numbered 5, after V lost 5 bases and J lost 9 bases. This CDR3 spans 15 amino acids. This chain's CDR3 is CASSTRTSGRGEQFF. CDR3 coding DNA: TGTGCCAGCAGTACCCGGACTAGCGGGAGGGGTGAGCAGTTCTTC.

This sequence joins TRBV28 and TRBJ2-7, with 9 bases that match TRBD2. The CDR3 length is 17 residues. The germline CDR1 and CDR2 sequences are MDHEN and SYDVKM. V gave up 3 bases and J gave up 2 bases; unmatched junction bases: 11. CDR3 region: CASSFPLLAGSTYEQYF. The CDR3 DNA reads TGTGCCAGCAGTTTCCCTTTACTAGCGGGCTCCACCTACGAGCAGTACTTC. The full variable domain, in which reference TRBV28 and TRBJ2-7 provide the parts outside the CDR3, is DVKVTQSSRYLVKRTGEKVFLECVQDMDHENMFWYRQDPGLGLRLIYFSYDVKMKEKGDIPEGYSVSREKKERFSLILESASTNQTSMYLCASSFPLLAGSTYEQYFGPGTRLTVT.

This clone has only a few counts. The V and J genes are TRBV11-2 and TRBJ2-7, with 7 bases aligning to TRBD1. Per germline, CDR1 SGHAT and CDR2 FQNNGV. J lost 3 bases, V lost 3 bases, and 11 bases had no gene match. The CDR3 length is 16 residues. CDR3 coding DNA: TGTGCCAGCAGCTTTACGGCGGACAGGTTTAGCTACGAGCAGTACTTC. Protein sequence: CASSFTADRFSYEQYF.

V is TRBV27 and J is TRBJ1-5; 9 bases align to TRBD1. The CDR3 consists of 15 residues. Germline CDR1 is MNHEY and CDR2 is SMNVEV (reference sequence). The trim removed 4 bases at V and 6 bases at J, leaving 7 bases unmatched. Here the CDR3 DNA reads TGTGCCAGCAGTTCCCGGGACAGGGTCGGTCAGCCCCAGCATTTT. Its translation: CASSSRDRVGQPQHF.